This entry lists 20 T cell receptor beta chains sequenced from one sample in a study of T cells in women clearing cervical HPV infection. Profiling relied on immunoSEQ multiplex PCR, and the TCRdb table lists in-frame clones only, not all of them. This table holds around 15,000 clones. The sample taken for sequencing was blood buffy coat. The receptors come from a woman between 18 and 75 years old with a cervical HPV16 infection that either progressed to CIN3+ or cleared (not recorded which).

About this clone: The CDR3 end is not reached by the read, which stops 3 residues before it; the germline J gene fills it in. This rearrangement joins TRBV13 to TRBJ2-5; D call uncertain. Looked up from germline, CDR1 is PRHDT and CDR2 is FYEKMQ (reference sequence). V was cut by 4 bases and J by 1 base, with 10 bases left in between. CDR3 size: 14 residues. The chain's CDR3 is CASSSRLIQETQYF. Incomplete CDR3 DNA: TGTGCCAGCAGCTCCCGACTGATCCAAGAGACC.

Frequency places this clone as medium-sized. The missing CDR3 end, 3 residues past where the read stops, is filled in from the germline J gene. The V and J genes are TRBV7-2 and TRBJ1-3; D unresolved. The CDR3 consists of 15 residues. With 4 bases removed from V and 0 bases from J, the gap between germline ends came to 10 bases. Germline CDR1 reads SGHTA; CDR2 reads FQGNSA. The CDR3 bases that were read are TGTGCCAGCAGCTGGTACAAATACTCTGGAAACACC. This translates into CASSWYKYSGNT. The CDR3 in full is CASSWYKYSGNTIYF.

In the case of this clone: The read terminates 3 residues ahead of where the CDR3 ends, so the germline J gene completes it. This chain uses TRBV7-7 with TRBJ2-1; the D gene is possibly TRBD2 (5 bases). Trimming shortened V by 4 bases and J by 3 bases, and 13 bases separated the two germline ends. CDR1 is SSHAT, CDR2 FNYEAQ, per germline (reference sequence). The CDR3 covers 15 residues. The chain's CDR3 is CASSSRFGDYNEQFF. CDR3 DNA (partial): TGTGCCAGCAGCTCCCGATTCGGGGACTACAATGAG.

About this clone: The read ends 3 residues shy of where the CDR3 ends; the end is completed using the germline J gene. The rearrangement uses TRBV7-8 and TRBJ2-2; the D gene is possibly TRBD2 (5 bases). The CDR3 is 17 amino acids. Germline values: CDR1 SGHVS, CDR2 FQNEAQ. V shed 2 bases and J shed 2 bases, with 15 bases lying between them. The DNA read from the CDR3 is TGTGCCAGCAGCTTACCCATCGCGGAGGCCAACACCGGGGAG. It encodes CASSLPIAEANTGE. The CDR3 in its entirety is CASSLPIAEANTGELFF.

A word on this clone: Coverage ceases 3 residues before the CDR3 finishes, and the germline J gene fills in the end. The rearrangement links TRBV29-1 to TRBJ1-1, with TRBD1 identical over 7 bases. Losses at the gene ends were 6 bases for V and 4 bases for J; bases not matched to a gene: 5. Germline V gives CDR1 SQVTM, CDR2 ANQGSEA. This CDR3 has 12 residues. The sequenced CDR3 bases are TGCAGCGTCGTCAGGGGGGCCACTGAA. Translated: CSVVRGATE. The full CDR3 is CSVVRGATEAFF.

Judged by frequency, this clone is medium-sized. The sequence runs out 3 residues before the end of the CDR3; the remainder is reconstructed from the germline J gene. The chain employs TRBV29-1 and TRBJ1-1, with TRBD1 matching 7 bases. Germline CDR1 is SQVTM and CDR2 is ANQGSEA. V shed 3 bases, J shed 5 bases, and the junction held 6 bases outside the gene matches. The CDR3 totals 13 residues. CDR3 amino acids: CSVDRQGRTEAFF. CDR3 DNA (partial): TGCAGCGTTGACAGACAGGGACGAACTGAA.

Regarding this clone: Coverage ceases 3 residues before the CDR3 finishes, and the germline J gene fills in the end. The chain has TRBV5-1 and TRBJ2-1; D is perhaps TRBD1 (5 bases). This CDR3 comprises 17 residues. Germline values: CDR1 SGHRS, CDR2 YFSETQ. Between the trimmed V and J ends, which lost 1 base and 2 bases, there was a span of 16 bases. This CDR3 reads CASSLKGSASTYNEQFF. The CDR3 bases that were read are TGCGCCAGCAGCTTGAAGGGGTCAGCGAGCACCTACAATGAG.

For this clone: Coverage ceases 3 residues before the CDR3 finishes, and the germline J gene fills in the end. The V gene is TRBV12-3 or TRBV12-4, the J gene TRBJ1-6, with 11 bases that match TRBD1. V shed 2 bases, J shed 10 bases, and the junction held 10 bases outside the gene matches. This CDR3 has 17 amino acids. CDR3 DNA (partial): TGTGCCAGCAGTTTATTCGGACAGGGGGCTGACGGGTCACCC. This translates into CASSLFGQGADGSP. The full-length CDR3 reads as CASSLFGQGADGSPLHF.

In the case of this clone: The read finishes 3 residues shy of the CDR3 end, and the germline J gene is used to complete it. V usage is TRBV7-8 and J usage is TRBJ2-1; D is unclear. V was shortened by 2 bases and J by 0 bases, with 14 bases between the two germline ends. The CDR3 length is 17 residues. Germline V gene data show CDR1 as SGHVS and CDR2 as FQNEAQ. The part of the CDR3 DNA that was read is TGTGCCAGCAGCTTAAACTCCCCGCGTAGCTCCTACAATGAG. Amino acid sequence: CASSLNSPRSSYNE. The full CDR3 sequence reads CASSLNSPRSSYNEQFF.

Concerning this clone itself: The read terminates 3 residues ahead of where the CDR3 ends, so the germline J gene completes it. This rearrangement joins TRBV3-1 (or the pseudogene TRBV3-2) to TRBJ2-7, with no clear D. V lost 0 bases and J 4 bases, leaving 10 bases between the germline ends. This CDR3 is 14 amino acids long. Per the germline V gene, CDR1 is LGHDT and CDR2 is YNNKEL (reference sequence). The CDR3: CASSQDWWAYEQYF. CDR3 DNA, as far as it was read: TGTGCCAGCAGCCAAGATTGGTGGGCTTACGAG.

Comment on this clone: The read gets to within 3 residues of the CDR3 end, and the germline J gene fills in the rest. The rearrangement links TRBV5-1 to TRBJ2-7; 10 bases map to TRBD2. Germline CDR1 is SGHRS and CDR2 is YFSETQ. Trimming took 3 bases from V and 2 from J; bases not matched to a gene: 5. This CDR3 comprises 15 residues. CDR3 sequence: CASSSGTSVTYEQYF. The sequenced part of the CDR3 DNA is TGCGCCAGCAGCTCCGGGACTAGCGTTACCTACGAG.

A note on this clone: The observed sequence ends 3 residues before the CDR3 terminus, with the missing tail filled in from the germline J gene. This chain links TRBV6-1 with TRBJ2-3; TRBD1 agrees at 7 bases. This CDR3 has 15 residues. V trimming: 3 bases; J trimming: 2 bases; junction bases outside the gene matches: 5. Germline CDR1 MNHNS, CDR2 SASEGT. The CDR3 DNA, read in part, is TGTGCCAGCAGTGATACCGGGACAGCCACAGATACG. Translation: CASSDTGTATDT. The full CDR3 sequence reads CASSDTGTATDTQYF.

A note on this clone: Read sequence stops 3 residues before the CDR3 end, and the germline J gene provides the missing end. V usage is TRBV7-3 and J usage is TRBJ2-7; unclear D gene. CDR1 is SGHTA, CDR2 FQGTGA, per germline. CDR3 length equals 13 residues. V lost 1 base and J lost 1, with 5 bases in between. The sequenced part of the CDR3 DNA is TGTGCCAGCAGCTTAAGGGCTTCCTACGAG. This translates into CASSLRASYE. The CDR3 in its entirety is CASSLRASYEQYF.

Of note for this clone: The CDR3 is cut off 3 residues early in the read; its end comes from the germline J gene. The chain recombines TRBV6-1 with TRBJ2-1; 7 positions match TRBD2. CDR1 is MNHNS, CDR2 SASEGT, per germline. The junction had 11 bases not matched to a gene; V was cut back by 1 base and J by 8 bases. This CDR3 has 16 amino acids. The DNA read from the CDR3 is TGTGCCAGCAGTGAAGGCCCCGTGGGGGGGGAAGATGAG. Protein product: CASSEGPVGGEDE. The CDR3 reads in full as CASSEGPVGGEDEQFF.

Turning to this clone: From the germline J gene comes the end of the CDR3, since the read stops 3 residues before it. Additional DNA sequences in this sample encode the identical CDR3. The rearrangement joins TRBV19 to TRBJ1-2, with TRBD1 matching 9 bases. The CDR3 runs 13 residues. The junction had 5 bases not matched to a gene; V was cut back by 6 bases and J by 6 bases. Per the germline V gene, CDR1 is LNHDA and CDR2 is SQIVND (reference sequence). The CDR3 region is CASSRGQGNGYTF. Partial CDR3 DNA: TGTGCCAGTAGCCGGGGACAGGGTAATGGC. The variable domain in full, completed from reference TRBV19 and TRBJ1-2, reads DGGITQSPKYLFRKEGQNVTLSCEQNLNHDAMYWYRQDPGQGLRLIYYSQIVNDFQKGDIAEGYSVSREKKESFPLTVTSAQKNPTAFYLCASSRGQGNGYTFGSGTRLTVV.

As to this clone: The CDR3 end is not reached by the read, which stops 3 residues before it; the germline J gene fills it in. This chain uses TRBV7-6 with TRBJ1-4, with D possibly matching TRBD1 (6 bases). This CDR3 region has 15 residues. With 1 base removed from V and 4 bases from J, the gap between germline ends came to 10 bases. CDR1 is SGHVS, CDR2 FNYEAQ, per germline. The CDR3 DNA, read in part, is TGTGCCAGCAGCTTAGAGCAGGGACATAATGAAAAA. This codes for CASSLEQGHNEK. The full CDR3 protein is CASSLEQGHNEKLFF.

Comments on this clone: The CDR3 is cut off 3 residues early in the read; its end comes from the germline J gene. This chain connects TRBV7-2 to TRBJ2-1; D is possibly TRBD2 (6 bases). Germline lookup yields CDR1 SGHTA and CDR2 FQGNSA. The germline V and J ends were trimmed by 5 bases and 9 bases, with 8 bases remaining between them. CDR3 length: 11 residues. Incomplete CDR3 DNA: TGTGCCAGCAGCCAGGGACTTGAG. Protein product: CASSQGLE. The full CDR3 is CASSQGLEQFF.

As to this clone: The read ends 3 residues before the CDR3 terminus; that terminus is restored from the germline J gene. V gene TRBV5-1 combines with J gene TRBJ2-2, with 8 bases identical to TRBD2. The V gene's germline CDR1 is SGHRS and CDR2 YFSETQ. This CDR3 region has 15 residues. Trimming cost V 7 bases and J 0 bases; bases outside gene matches: 5. The CDR3 sequence: CASAGGSANTGELFF. The sequenced part of the CDR3 DNA is TGCGCCAGCGCGGGGGGTTCTGCGAACACCGGGGAG.

Concerning this clone itself: The read ends 3 residues before the CDR3 terminus; that terminus is restored from the germline J gene. This rearrangement joins TRBV19 to TRBJ2-3; 13 bases are shared with TRBD2. CDR3 length equals 15 residues. With 9 bases clipped from V and 2 bases from J, the junction kept 5 bases outside the gene matches. Germline-derived CDR1 and CDR2 are LNHDA and SQIVND (reference sequence). The CDR3 bases that were read are TGTGCCAGCAAACTAGCGGGAGGGTTCACAGATACG. It specifies CASKLAGGFTDT. The CDR3 as a whole reads CASKLAGGFTDTQYF. The variable domain in full, with the rest retrieved from reference TRBV19 and TRBJ2-3, is DGGITQSPKYLFRKEGQNVTLSCEQNLNHDAMYWYRQDPGQGLRLIYYSQIVNDFQKGDIAEGYSVSREKKESFPLTVTSAQKNPTAFYLCASKLAGGFTDTQYFGPGTRLTVL.

Remarks on this clone: The read finishes 3 residues shy of the CDR3 end, and the germline J gene is used to complete it. The chain joins TRBV5-1 to TRBJ2-2; 7 bases match TRBD2. The CDR3 length is 16 residues. From germline, CDR1 is SGHRS and CDR2 YFSETQ. V gave up 0 bases and J gave up 6 bases; unmatched junction bases: 8. CDR3 DNA (partial): TGCGCCAGCAGCTTGGCCGTTCAGGGAGGGGCCGGGGAG. As protein: CASSLAVQGGAGE. The CDR3 as a whole reads CASSLAVQGGAGELFF.